This TCR beta chain derives from a study of blood T cell repertoires in COVID-19. Measured with immunoSEQ multiplex PCR; TCRdb has only the in-frame clones, and not every one. The table has 300,000 to 400,000 clones, around 91% seen once. The CDR3 is 18 amino acids. V lost 5 bases, J lost 2 bases, and 14 bases stayed unmatched. Germline CDR1 and CDR2: SGHTA and FQGTGA. The sequencing sample was made of PBMCs or T cells enriched from blood (not recorded which). The J gene is TRBJ2-3, the V gene TRBV7-3, with 9 nucleotides matching TRBD2. The sequence was obtained from a man aged 18 to 30 who had recovered from COVID-19. Written as DNA, the CDR3 is TGTGCCAGCAGCCCCCAAAGACTTAGCGGGGGAGACACAGATACGCAGTATTTT. Amino acid sequence: CASSPQRLSGGDTDTQYF.